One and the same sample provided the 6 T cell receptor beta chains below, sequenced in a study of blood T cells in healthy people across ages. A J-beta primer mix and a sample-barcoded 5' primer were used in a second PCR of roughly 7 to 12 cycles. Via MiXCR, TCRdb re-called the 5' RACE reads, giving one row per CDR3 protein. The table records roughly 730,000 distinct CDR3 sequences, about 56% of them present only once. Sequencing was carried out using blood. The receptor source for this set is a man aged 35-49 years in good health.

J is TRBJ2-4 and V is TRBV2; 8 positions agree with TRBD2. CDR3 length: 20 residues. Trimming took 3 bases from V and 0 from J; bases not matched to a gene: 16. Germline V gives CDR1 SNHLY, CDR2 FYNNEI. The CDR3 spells CASSDIGLAFEILAKNIQYF. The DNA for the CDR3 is TGTGCCAGCAGTGACATCGGACTAGCCTTCGAAATCCTAGCCAAAAACATTCAGTACTTC.

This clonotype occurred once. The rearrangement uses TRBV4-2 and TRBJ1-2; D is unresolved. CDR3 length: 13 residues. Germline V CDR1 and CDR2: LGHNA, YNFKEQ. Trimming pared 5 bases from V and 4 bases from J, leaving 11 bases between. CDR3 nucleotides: TGTGCCAGCAGCGGGAGGGCCCTCTATGGCTACACCTTC. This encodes CASSGRALYGYTF.

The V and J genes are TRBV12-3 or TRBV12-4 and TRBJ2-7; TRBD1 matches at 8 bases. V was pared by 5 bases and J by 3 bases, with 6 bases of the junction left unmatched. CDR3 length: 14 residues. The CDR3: CASSPRTGFYEQYF. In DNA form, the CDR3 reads TGTGCCAGCAGTCCGAGGACAGGGTTCTACGAGCAGTACTTC.

CDR3 region: CSVVGRTTEGTVEAFF. CDR3 sequence (DNA): TGCAGCGTCGTGGGTCGAACGACGGAGGGTACCGTTGAAGCTTTCTTT. This rearrangement joins TRBV29-1 to TRBJ1-1; D gene ambiguous. Trimming pared 6 bases from V and 7 bases from J, leaving 27 bases between. This CDR3 region has 16 residues. Germline V CDR1 and CDR2: SQVTM, ANQGSEA.

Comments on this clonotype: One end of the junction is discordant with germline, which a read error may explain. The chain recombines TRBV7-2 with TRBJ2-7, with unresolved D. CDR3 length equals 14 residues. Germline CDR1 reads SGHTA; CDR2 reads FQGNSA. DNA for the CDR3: TGTGCCAGCGCTGTCTCAGCAGACCTCTACGGGCAGTACTTC. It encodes CASAVSADLYGQYF.

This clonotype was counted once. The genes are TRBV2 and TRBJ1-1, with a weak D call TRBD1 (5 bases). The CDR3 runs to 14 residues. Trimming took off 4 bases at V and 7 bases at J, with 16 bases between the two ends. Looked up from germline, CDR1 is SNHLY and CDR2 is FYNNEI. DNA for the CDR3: TGTGCCAGCAGTGGGGGGAACAGGCCCCATGAAGCTTTCTTT. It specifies CASSGGNRPHEAFF.